This TCR beta chain was profiled in a study of T cell responses to AZD1222 COVID-19 vaccine. Background on the study: Pooling of second doses given at about 4 or about 12 weeks was done.

TCRdb keeps only in-frame clones here, not all; method: immunoSEQ multiplex PCR. The sample yields fewer than 120,000 clones, less than 95% seen once. Study outcomes and limitations: It should be noted that donors were predominantly white British and more often female, and clonal diversity was possibly underestimated. It was only 6 or 7 AZD1222 recipients who were seropositive at baseline. Among spike-specific TCRs, nearly half reportedly target unmutated variant regions.

The CDR3 totals 19 residues. CDR1 is MDHEN, CDR2 SYDVKM, per germline. With 6 bases removed from V and 7 bases from J, the gap between germline ends came to 31 bases. Comment on this clone: The antigen is undetermined.

The starting material was peripheral blood, obtained on day 0 of AZD1222 vaccination. The TCR was taken from an adult in good health. The rearrangement uses TRBV28 and TRBJ2-1; a weak D match, TRBD1 (9 bases). The CDR3 spells CASRRTQGDPGGTGNEQFF. The CDR3 DNA reads as TGTGCCAGCAGACGGACACAAGGGGATCCGGGGGGGACAGGGAATGAGCAGTTCTTC.